The entry below gives a single T cell receptor beta chain sequence along with its context. V shed 1 base and J shed 4 bases, with 14 bases lying between them. Germline CDR1 LNHDA, CDR2 SQIVND (reference sequence). CDR3 length equals 16 residues. The entry originates in a study of blood T cell repertoires in COVID-19. TCRdb's table, derived via immunoSEQ multiplex PCR, lists solely in-frame clones and lacks some. The sample holds 300,000 to 400,000 clones, around nine tenths seen once. What was sequenced was PBMCs or T cells enriched from blood (not recorded which). The chain recombines TRBV19 with TRBJ1-5; tentative D call: TRBD1 (5 bases). The receptor's source is a man aged 25-45 years who had recovered from COVID-19. CDR3 DNA sequence: TGTGCCAGTAGTATAGGGGGCAGGGCCGGTAATCAGCCCCAGCATTTT. Its protein product is CASSIGGRAGNQPQHF.